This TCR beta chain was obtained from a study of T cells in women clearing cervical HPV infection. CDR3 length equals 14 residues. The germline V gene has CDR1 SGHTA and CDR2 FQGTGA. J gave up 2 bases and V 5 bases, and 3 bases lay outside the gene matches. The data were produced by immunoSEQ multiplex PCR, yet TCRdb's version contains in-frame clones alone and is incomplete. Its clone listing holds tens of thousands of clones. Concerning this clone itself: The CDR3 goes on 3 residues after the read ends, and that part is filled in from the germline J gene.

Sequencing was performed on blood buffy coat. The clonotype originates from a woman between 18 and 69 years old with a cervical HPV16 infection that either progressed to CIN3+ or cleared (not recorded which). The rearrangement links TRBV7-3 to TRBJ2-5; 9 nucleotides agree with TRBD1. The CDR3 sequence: CASSQDRGQETQYF. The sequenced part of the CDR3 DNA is TGTGCCAGCAGCCAAGACAGGGGGCAAGAGACC.